A selection of T cell receptor beta chains follows, all from one sample in a study of CD8 T cells in Susac syndrome. A single record per CDR3 protein comes from TCRdb applying MiXCR to the immunoSEQ multiplex PCR reads. Of 130,000 or so distinct CDR3 sequences in the sample, 90% to 95% were seen once. Specimen: CD4+ T cells from PBMCs. These receptors were obtained from a human donor in good health. The conserved cysteine and the conserved F or W are not part of the CDR3 here. A clone size is listed for some rows: how often the clone was seen (once, few, many), or a class if it is expanded.

v_call	clone_size	j_call	cdr3_aa
TRBV14	NA	TRBJ2-7	ASSPSTASEQY
TRBV20-1	NA	TRBJ2-2	SAPNVFNPGELF
TRBV6-5	NA	TRBJ2-5	ASSYGRFQETQY
TRBV3-1	NA	TRBJ2-7	ASSQGILYEQY
TRBV29-1	NA	TRBJ2-3	SVEDWGGDTQY
TRBV24-1	NA	TRBJ2-1	ATSDSPGAWDRAYNEQF
TRBV27	NA	TRBJ2-7	ASARGGYEQY
TRBV7-2	NA	TRBJ2-2	ASSLGGSGLAGAGGELF
TRBV20-1	NA	TRBJ2-5	SARTSGSMYPQETQY
TRBV5-6	NA	TRBJ1-1	ASTETGALNTEAF
TRBV7-9	NA	TRBJ2-1	ASTQRGYTYNEQF
TRBV19	NA	TRBJ2-1	ASSAGAGQHEQF
TRBV9	NA	TRBJ2-1	ASFSSGSKNNEQF
TRBV5-1	NA	TRBJ1-2	ASSPPEDVFALGT
TRBV12-3/TRBV12-4	NA	TRBJ2-7	ASSLLVGYEQY
TRBV6-5	NA	TRBJ2-3	ASSRGEGRTDTQY
TRBV29-1	NA	TRBJ2-1	SVEEQF
TRBV6-5	NA	TRBJ2-3	ASSYRARRRDTQY
TRBV19	NA	TRBJ1-1	ASSIQLTGSTEAF
TRBV4-1	NA	TRBJ2-5	ASSQDRFQETQY
TRBV29-1	few	TRBJ2-3	SVDSGRGTDTQY
TRBV29-1	NA	TRBJ2-7	SVEYGRAYEQY
TRBV14	NA	TRBJ2-2	AIELTGPNTGELF